These T cell receptor beta chains were read from a single sample in a study of blood T cell repertoires in COVID-19. The data were produced by immunoSEQ multiplex PCR, yet TCRdb's version contains in-frame clones alone and is incomplete. This table holds around 81,000 clones, 80% found once. The sample consisted of peripheral blood. These TCRs come from a human donor in a cohort sampled during active COVID-19. Each CDR3 is given with its conserved first and last residue. Fields, in order: CDR3 DNA, CDR3 protein, V gene, D gene, clone size, J gene. The D gene is left open where the match is weak. For some rows the clone size is stated as once, few or many, or as a class when expanded; others skip it.

TGTGCCAGCAGTCTACGGACAGGGGGGTTCGCTAATTCACCCCTCCACTTT CASSLRTGGFANSPLHF TRBV6-6 TRBD1 . TRBJ1-6
TGTGCCAGCAGCCTTCAGGGTAGAAGAGGCTACACCTTC CASSLQGRRGYTF TRBV6-2/TRBV6-3 . . TRBJ1-2
TGTGCCAGCATAAGCAGGGCCGGAAAGAACACTGAAGCTTTCTTT CASISRAGKNTEAFF TRBV28 . few TRBJ1-1
TGTGCCAGCAGTTACGAGCGATCCTATGGCTACACCTTC CASSYERSYGYTF TRBV6-5 . . TRBJ1-2
TGTGCCAGCAGCCATAGTGGGACAGTCTTGAACACCGGGGAGCTGTTTTTT CASSHSGTVLNTGELFF TRBV7-3 TRBD1 . TRBJ2-2
TGTGCCAGCAGGGGGACAGCGAACTATGGCTACACCTTC CASRGTANYGYTF TRBV6-6 TRBD1 . TRBJ1-2
TGTGCCAGCAGTGGACAGGGATATGTTCAGCCCCAGCATTTT CASSGQGYVQPQHF TRBV28 TRBD1 few TRBJ1-5
TGTGCCAGCAGCTTTGGCGGGACCAACACAGATACGCAGTATTTT CASSFGGTNTDTQYF TRBV7-8 . . TRBJ2-3
TGTGCCAGCAGTCCTACAGGGGGAGGGAGGGAGACCCAGTACTTC CASSPTGGGRETQYF TRBV3-1/TRBV3-2 . once TRBJ2-5
TGTGCCAGCAGCTTAGTTACCGTGGCGGGGGGAGGCGGCTACACCTTC CASSLVTVAGGGGYTF TRBV7-8 . . TRBJ1-2
TGTGCCAGCAGCCCCACGAACAGGGGAAGCAATCAGCCCCAGCATTTT CASSPTNRGSNQPQHF TRBV6-2/TRBV6-3 TRBD1 few TRBJ1-5
TGCGCCAGCAGCTTCACGGACAGGGGAGATACCGGGGAGCTGTTTTTT CASSFTDRGDTGELFF TRBV5-1 TRBD1 once TRBJ2-2
TGTGCCAGCAGCAGACAGGGATACCTCTACGAGCAGTACTTC CASSRQGYLYEQYF TRBV9 TRBD1 . TRBJ2-7
TGTGCCAGCAGCTCGCCGGACAGGGGGCAAAAAGCTTTCTTT CASSSPDRGQKAFF TRBV7-9 TRBD1 . TRBJ1-1
TGTGCCAGCAGAGGACAGGGCAATCAGCCCCAGCATTTT CASRGQGNQPQHF TRBV12-3/TRBV12-4 TRBD1 once TRBJ1-5
TGTGCCAGCAGCTTAGCGCCCAACAGAATTAATTCACCCCTCCACTTT CASSLAPNRINSPLHF TRBV7-2 . . TRBJ1-6
TGTGCCAGCAGTGAAGGCCGCATACTTAATCAGCCCCAGCATTTT CASSEGRILNQPQHF TRBV6-1 . . TRBJ1-5